This T cell receptor (beta chain) was captured by sequencing in a study of blood T cell repertoires in COVID-19. Study overall: Acute-phase and convalescent COVID-19 samples originated in the United States, Italy and Spain.

This CDR3 has 18 amino acids. Losses at the gene ends were 4 bases for V and 7 bases for J; bases not matched to a gene: 10. CDR1 is LNHDA, CDR2 SQIVND, per germline (reference sequence). Profiling relied on immunoSEQ multiplex PCR, and the TCRdb table lists in-frame clones only, not all of them. The table shows around 220,000 clones, with 88% occurring only once. The TCR originated in a woman in her forties or fifties with acute COVID-19. The chain combines TRBV19 with TRBJ2-2; 15 bases are shared with TRBD2. Specimen: PBMCs or T cells enriched from blood (not recorded which). This CDR3 is CASSNLGLAGGPGGELFF. The CDR3 bases are TGTGCCAGTAGTAACCTCGGACTAGCGGGAGGGCCGGGCGGGGAGCTGTTTTTT.